The clone carrying this TCR beta chain showed up many times. The source of the sample is a study of human T cells and chemical hapten exposure. Germline lookup yields CDR1 SGHRS and CDR2 YFSETQ. The CDR3 loop spans 14 amino acids. Losses at the gene ends were 5 bases for V and 4 bases for J; bases not matched to a gene: 5. Time point given: pre-sensitization, week 0. Specified treatment: therapeutic diphenylcyclopropenone sensitization with weekly scalp DPC. Samples of blood were obtained prior to the application of each patch test. Each CDR3 protein gets one entry after TCRdb re-called the RACE reads with MiXCR. The data show under 400,000 distinct CDR3 sequences, 5.1% seen once.

J is TRBJ2-3 and V is TRBV5-1; TRBD2 matches at 9 bases. Source: whole blood, taken in connection with sensitization to the hapten diphenylcyclopropenone (DPC). This receptor was obtained from a woman in her fifties or sixties with alopecia areata. Some clones in this sample may be carry-over from other donors' samples. DNA for the CDR3: TGCGCCAGCAGAAGGCGGGAGGGGGCAGATACGCAGTATTTT. This translates into CASRRREGADTQYF.